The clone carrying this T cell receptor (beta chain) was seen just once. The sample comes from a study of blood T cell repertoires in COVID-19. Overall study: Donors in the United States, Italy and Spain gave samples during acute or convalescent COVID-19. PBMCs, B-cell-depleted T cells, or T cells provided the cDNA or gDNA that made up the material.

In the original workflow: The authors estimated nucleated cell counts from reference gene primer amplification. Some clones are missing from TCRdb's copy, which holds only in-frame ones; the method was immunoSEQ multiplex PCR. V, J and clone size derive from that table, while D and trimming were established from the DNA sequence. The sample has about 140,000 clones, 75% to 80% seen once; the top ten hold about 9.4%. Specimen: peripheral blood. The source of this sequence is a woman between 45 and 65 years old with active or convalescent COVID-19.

CDR3 region: CASSLGGTGSGTIYF. In nucleotides, the CDR3 is TGTGCCAGCAGCTTGGGGGGGACCGGCTCTGGCACCATATATTTT. This chain joins TRBV11-2 and TRBJ1-3; TRBD1 is a possible D gene (5 bases). Per the germline V gene, CDR1 is SGHAT and CDR2 is FQNNGV. Trimming shortened V by 3 bases and J by 9 bases, and 18 bases separated the two germline ends. CDR3 length: 15 amino acids.